The T cell receptor beta chain described here comes from a study of identical twins. Findings and caveats of the study: Researchers reported weaker excess twin sharing in beta out-of-frame sequences. There were fewer insertions in abundant cord blood beta clonotypes, but memory repertoires showed no such pattern.

Details on this clonotype: The antigen is unknown.

Via MiXCR, TCRdb re-called the 5' RACE reads, giving one row per CDR3 protein. Found here are 350,000 to 500,000 distinct CDR3 sequences, less than 20% of them singletons; the top ten hold 10% to 15%. Germline V gene lookup returns CDR1 DFQATT and CDR2 SNEGSKA (reference sequence). V trimming: 6 bases; J trimming: 6 bases; junction bases outside the gene matches: 11. CDR3 length: 13 residues. Sequencing used naive T cells sorted from blood. The chain employs TRBV20-1 and TRBJ2-7; 7 bases fit TRBD1. The TCR sequence derives from a middle-aged man in good health. The CDR3 sequence: CSAYPGQSPEQYF. In DNA, the CDR3 is TGCAGTGCCTACCCGGGACAGTCCCCCGAGCAGTACTTC.